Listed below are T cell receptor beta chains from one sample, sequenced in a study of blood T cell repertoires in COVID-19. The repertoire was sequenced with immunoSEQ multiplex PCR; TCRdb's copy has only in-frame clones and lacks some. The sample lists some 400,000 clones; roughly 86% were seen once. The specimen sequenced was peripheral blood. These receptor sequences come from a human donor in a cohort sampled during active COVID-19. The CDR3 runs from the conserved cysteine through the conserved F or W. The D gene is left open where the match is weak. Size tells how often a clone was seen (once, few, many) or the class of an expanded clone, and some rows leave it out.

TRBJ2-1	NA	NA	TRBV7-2	CASSLAGGGRGNEQFF	TGTGCCAGCAGCTTAGCTGGCGGGGGCCGGGGCAATGAGCAGTTCTTC
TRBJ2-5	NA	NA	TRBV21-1	CAISRDDETQYF	TGTGCCATATCTCGGGATGACGAGACCCAGTACTTC
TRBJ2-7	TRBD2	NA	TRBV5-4	CASSTGTSGTSSYEQYF	TGTGCCAGCAGCACCGGGACTAGCGGGACCAGCTCCTACGAGCAGTACTTC
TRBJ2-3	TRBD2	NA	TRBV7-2	CASSVTSGRTDTQYF	TGTGCCAGCAGCGTTACTAGCGGGCGCACAGATACGCAGTATTTT
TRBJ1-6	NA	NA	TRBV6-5	CASHGLSGFGSPLHF	TGTGCCAGCCATGGTTTATCGGGGTTTGGGTCACCCCTCCACTTT
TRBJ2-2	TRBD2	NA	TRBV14	CASRQSLAGYTGELFF	TGTGCCAGCAGGCAATCTCTAGCGGGGTATACCGGGGAGCTGTTTTTT
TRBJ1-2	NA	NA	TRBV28	CASSLRQGLSYGYTF	TGTGCCAGCAGTTTACGCCAGGGCTTAAGCTATGGCTACACCTTC
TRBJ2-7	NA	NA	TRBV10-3	CAIRPVVPDDYEQYF	TGTGCCATCAGACCGGTGGTCCCCGATGACTACGAGCAGTACTTC
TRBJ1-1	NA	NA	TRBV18	CASSPLSGYRNTEAFF	TGTGCCAGCTCACCACTTTCCGGGTACCGGAACACTGAAGCTTTCTTT
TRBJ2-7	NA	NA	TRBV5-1	CASSSVDSSYEQYF	TGCGCCAGCAGCTCCGTAGACAGCTCCTACGAGCAGTACTTC
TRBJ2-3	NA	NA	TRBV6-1	CASSVEGGVGTDTQYF	TGTGCCAGCAGTGTCGAGGGGGGGGTGGGCACAGATACGCAGTATTTT
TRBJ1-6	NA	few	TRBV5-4	CASSFDSRDSPLHF	TGTGCCAGCAGCTTCGACAGCCGGGATTCACCCCTCCACTTT
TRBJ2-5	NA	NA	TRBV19	CASSGGGGQETQYF	TGTGCCAGTAGTGGCGGTGGGGGGCAAGAGACCCAGTACTTC
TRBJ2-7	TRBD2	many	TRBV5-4	CASSGGLAGAMGPSEQYF	TGTGCCAGCAGCGGGGGACTAGCGGGAGCTATGGGGCCCTCCGAGCAGTACTTC
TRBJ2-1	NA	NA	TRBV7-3	CASSVSGLYEQFF	TGTGCCAGCAGCGTTAGCGGCCTTTACGAGCAGTTCTTC
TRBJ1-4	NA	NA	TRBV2	CASTRDTSTNEKLFF	TGTGCCAGCACTCGGGACACCTCAACTAATGAAAAACTGTTTTTT
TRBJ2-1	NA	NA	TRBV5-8	CASSLVYGATRGYNEQFF	TGTGCCAGCAGCTTGGTTTATGGAGCGACCAGGGGATACAATGAGCAGTTCTTC
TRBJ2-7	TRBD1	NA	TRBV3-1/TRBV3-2	CASSQGMGTDRAYF	TGTGCCAGCAGCCAAGGGATGGGAACAGACAGGGCGTACTTC
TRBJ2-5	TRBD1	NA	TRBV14	CASNPGQKIETQYF	TGTGCCAGCAACCCGGGACAGAAGATCGAGACCCAGTACTTC
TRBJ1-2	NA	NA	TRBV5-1	CASSLGREGYTF	TGCGCCAGCAGCTTGGGCCGGGAGGGCTACACCTTC
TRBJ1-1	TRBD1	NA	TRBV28	CATLTGGLFESTEAFF	TGTGCCACGCTAACAGGGGGATTATTTGAGAGCACTGAAGCTTTCTTT
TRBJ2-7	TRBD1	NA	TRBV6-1	CASSEGRTGGLGEQYF	TGTGCCAGCAGTGAAGGAAGGACAGGGGGTTTGGGCGAGCAGTACTTC
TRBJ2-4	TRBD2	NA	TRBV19	CASSIVYGGLAKNIQYF	TGTGCCAGTAGTATAGTGTACGGGGGGTTAGCCAAAAACATTCAGTACTTC
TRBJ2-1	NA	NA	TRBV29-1	CSVEARGNEQFF	TGCAGCGTTGAGGCCAGGGGTAATGAGCAGTTCTTC
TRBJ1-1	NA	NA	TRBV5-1	CASSPGEGGRAFF	TGCGCCAGCAGCCCGGGAGAGGGGGGGCGAGCTTTCTTT
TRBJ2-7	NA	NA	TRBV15	CATSLRFGGSYEQYF	TGTGCCACCAGCTTACGATTTGGAGGTTCCTACGAGCAGTACTTC
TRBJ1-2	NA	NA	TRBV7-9	CASSLPQDYYGYTF	TGTGCCAGCAGCTTACCCCAGGACTACTATGGCTACACCTTC
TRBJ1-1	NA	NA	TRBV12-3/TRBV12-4	CASSLALRTEAFF	TGTGCCAGCAGTTTAGCGCTCAGAACTGAAGCTTTCTTT
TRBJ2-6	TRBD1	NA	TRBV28	CASSLLLTGAGANVLTF	TGTGCCAGCAGTTTATTACTAACAGGGGCTGGGGCCAACGTCCTGACTTTC
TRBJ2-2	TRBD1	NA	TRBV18	CASSPGTGAAGELFF	TGTGCCAGCTCACCAGGGACAGGGGCCGCCGGGGAGCTGTTTTTT
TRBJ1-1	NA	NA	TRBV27	CASSLQHGVGEAFF	TGTGCCAGCAGTTTACAGCACGGGGTTGGTGAAGCTTTCTTT
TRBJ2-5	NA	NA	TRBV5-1	CASSLWQGREETQYF	TGCGCCAGCAGCTTGTGGCAGGGAAGGGAAGAGACCCAGTACTTC
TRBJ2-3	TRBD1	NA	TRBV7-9	CASSPARDRITDTQYF	TGTGCCAGCAGCCCCGCCCGGGACAGAATCACAGATACGCAGTATTTT
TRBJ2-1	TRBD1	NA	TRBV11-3	CASSPGQGWDNEQFF	TGTGCCAGCAGCCCAGGACAGGGGTGGGACAATGAGCAGTTCTTC
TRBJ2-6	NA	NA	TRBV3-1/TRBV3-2	CASSQVGYSSGANVLTF	TGTGCCAGCAGCCAAGTAGGTTACAGCTCTGGGGCCAACGTCCTGACTTTC